This T cell receptor beta chain appears in the sequencing data of a study of graft-versus-host responses after intestinal transplantation. General study findings and limits: Early post-transplant falls in HvG clones accompanied the peak levels of circulating GvH clones.

Data came from immunoSEQ multiplex PCR; TCRdb stores just in-frame clones and leaves some out. The profile shows around 64,000 clones, 90% to 95% of them singletons. Notes on this clone: Its specificity is not known.

The specimen was unstimulated CD4+ T cells sorted from spleen or lymph node cells, collected before transplant. The sequence was collected from a human donor who was the organ donor for an intestinal transplant.

The CDR3 sequence is CASSFWGAAMETQYF. Here the CDR3 DNA reads TGTGCCAGCAGTTTTTGGGGCGCGGCCATGGAGACCCAGTACTTC. The V call is TRBV6-5, the J call TRBJ2-5; the D gene is possibly TRBD1 (5 bases). The CDR3 covers 15 residues. Germline V gene sequence: CDR1 MNHEY, CDR2 SVGAGI. Between the trimmed V and J ends, which lost 4 bases and 5 bases, there was a span of 17 bases.